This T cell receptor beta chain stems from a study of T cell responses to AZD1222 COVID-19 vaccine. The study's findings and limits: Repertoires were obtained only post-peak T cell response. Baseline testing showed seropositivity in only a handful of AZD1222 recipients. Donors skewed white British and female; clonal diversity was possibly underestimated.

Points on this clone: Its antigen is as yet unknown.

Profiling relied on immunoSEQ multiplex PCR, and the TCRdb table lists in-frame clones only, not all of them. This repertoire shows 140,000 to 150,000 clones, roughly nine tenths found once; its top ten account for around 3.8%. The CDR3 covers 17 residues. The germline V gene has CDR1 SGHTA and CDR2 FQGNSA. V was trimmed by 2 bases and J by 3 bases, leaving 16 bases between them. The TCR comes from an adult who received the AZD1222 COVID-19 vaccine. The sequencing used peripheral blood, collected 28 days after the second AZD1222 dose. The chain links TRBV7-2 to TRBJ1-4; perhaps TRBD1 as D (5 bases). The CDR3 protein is CASSLPSFWGPNEKLFF. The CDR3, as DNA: TGTGCCAGCAGCTTACCGTCTTTCTGGGGACCTAATGAAAAACTGTTTTTT. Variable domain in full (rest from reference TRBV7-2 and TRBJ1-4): GAGVSQSPSNKVTEKGKDVELRCDPISGHTALYWYRQSLGQGLEFLIYFQGNSAPDKSGLPSDRFSAERTGGSVSTLTIQRTQQEDSAVYLCASSLPSFWGPNEKLFFGSGTQLSVL.